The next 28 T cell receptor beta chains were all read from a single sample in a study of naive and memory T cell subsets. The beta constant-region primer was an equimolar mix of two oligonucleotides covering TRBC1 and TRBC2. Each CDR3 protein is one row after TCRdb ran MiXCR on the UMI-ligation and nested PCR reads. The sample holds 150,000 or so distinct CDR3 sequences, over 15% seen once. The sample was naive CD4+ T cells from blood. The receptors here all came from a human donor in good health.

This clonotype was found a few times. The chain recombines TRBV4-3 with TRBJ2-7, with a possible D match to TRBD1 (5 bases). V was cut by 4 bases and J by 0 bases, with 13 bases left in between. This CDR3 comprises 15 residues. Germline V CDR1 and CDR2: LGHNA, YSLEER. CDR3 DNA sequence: TGCGCCAGCAGCCGCTATGTAGGGGCCTCCTACGAGCAGTACTTC. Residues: CASSRYVGASYEQYF.

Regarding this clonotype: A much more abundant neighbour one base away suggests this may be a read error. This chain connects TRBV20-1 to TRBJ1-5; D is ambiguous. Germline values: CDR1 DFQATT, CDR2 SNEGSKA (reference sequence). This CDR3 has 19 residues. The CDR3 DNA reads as TGCATCCACCGAACCCAACGCGCCGCCCTGCACGGTAGGAATCAGCCCCAGCATTTT. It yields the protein CIHRTQRAALHGRNQPQHF.

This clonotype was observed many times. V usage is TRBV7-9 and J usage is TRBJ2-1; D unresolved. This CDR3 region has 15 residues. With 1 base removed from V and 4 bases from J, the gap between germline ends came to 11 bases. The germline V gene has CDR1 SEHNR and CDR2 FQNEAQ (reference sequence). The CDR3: CASSLVLVSYNEQFF. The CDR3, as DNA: TGTGCCAGCAGCTTAGTGCTAGTCTCTTACAATGAGCAGTTCTTC.

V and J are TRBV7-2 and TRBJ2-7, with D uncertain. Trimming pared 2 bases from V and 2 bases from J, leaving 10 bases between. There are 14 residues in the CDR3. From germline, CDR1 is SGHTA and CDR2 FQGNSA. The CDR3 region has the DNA TGTGCCAGCAGCTTATCTGCGGTGACCTACGAGCAGTACTTC. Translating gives CASSLSAVTYEQYF. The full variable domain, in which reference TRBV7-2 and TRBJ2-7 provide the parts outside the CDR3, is GAGVSQSPSNKVTEKGKDVELRCDPISGHTALYWYRQSLGQGLEFLIYFQGNSAPDKSGLPSDRFSAERTGGSVSTLTIQRTQQEDSAVYLCASSLSAVTYEQYFGPGTRLTVT.

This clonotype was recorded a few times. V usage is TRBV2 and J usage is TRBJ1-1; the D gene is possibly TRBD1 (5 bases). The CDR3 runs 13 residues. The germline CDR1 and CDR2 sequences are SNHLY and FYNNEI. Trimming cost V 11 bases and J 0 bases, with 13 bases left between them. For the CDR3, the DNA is TGTGCCGGGAGCGGGACGGTGAACACTGAAGCTTTCTTT. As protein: CAGSGTVNTEAFF.

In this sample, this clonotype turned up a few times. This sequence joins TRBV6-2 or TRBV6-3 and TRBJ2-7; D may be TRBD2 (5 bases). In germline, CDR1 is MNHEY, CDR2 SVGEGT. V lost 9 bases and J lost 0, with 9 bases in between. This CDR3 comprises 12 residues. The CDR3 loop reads CASEGSSYEQYF. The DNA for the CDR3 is TGTGCCAGTGAAGGGAGCTCCTACGAGCAGTACTTC.

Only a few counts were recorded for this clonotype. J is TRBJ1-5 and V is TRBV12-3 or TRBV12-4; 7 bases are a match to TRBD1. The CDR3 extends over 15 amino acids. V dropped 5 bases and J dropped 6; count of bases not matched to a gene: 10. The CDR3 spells CASSTSTGEPQPQHF. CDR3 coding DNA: TGTGCCAGCAGTACCTCCACAGGGGAACCTCAGCCCCAGCATTTT.

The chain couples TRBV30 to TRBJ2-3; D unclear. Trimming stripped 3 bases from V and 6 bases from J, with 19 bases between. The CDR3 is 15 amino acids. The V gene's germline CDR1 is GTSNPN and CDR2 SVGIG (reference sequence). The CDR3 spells CAWSAGRAIGDTQYF. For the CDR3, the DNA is TGTGCCTGGAGCGCAGGTCGGGCGATCGGGGATACGCAGTATTTT.

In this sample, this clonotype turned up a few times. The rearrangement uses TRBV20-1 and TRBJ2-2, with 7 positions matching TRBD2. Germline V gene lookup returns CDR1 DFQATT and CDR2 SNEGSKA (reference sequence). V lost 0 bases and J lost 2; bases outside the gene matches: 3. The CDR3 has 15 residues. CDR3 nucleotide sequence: TGCAGTGCTAGAGATCTAGCGGTAAACACCGGGGAGCTGTTTTTT. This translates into CSARDLAVNTGELFF.

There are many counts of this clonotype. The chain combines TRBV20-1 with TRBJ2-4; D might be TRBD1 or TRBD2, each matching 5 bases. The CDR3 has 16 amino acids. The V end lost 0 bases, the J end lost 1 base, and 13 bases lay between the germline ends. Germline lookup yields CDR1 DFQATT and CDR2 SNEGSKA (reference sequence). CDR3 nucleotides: TGCAGTGCTAGAGAGGGGACCCCGGGGGCCAAAAACATTCAGTACTTC. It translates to CSAREGTPGAKNIQYF.

The CDR3 nucleotides read TGTGCCACCAGTGACCCAGCGGGAGGGCCGACAGATACGCAGTATTTT. Its translation: CATSDPAGGPTDTQYF. This sequence joins TRBV24-1 and TRBJ2-3, with 10 bases that match TRBD2. The J segment lost 3 bases and the V segment lost 4 bases, leaving 6 bases of the junction unmatched. From germline, CDR1 is KGHDR and CDR2 SFDVKD. This CDR3 has 16 amino acids.

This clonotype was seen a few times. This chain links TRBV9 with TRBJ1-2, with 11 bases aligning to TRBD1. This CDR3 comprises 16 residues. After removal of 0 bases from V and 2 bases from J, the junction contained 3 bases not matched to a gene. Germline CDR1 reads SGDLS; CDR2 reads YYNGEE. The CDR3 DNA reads TGTGCCAGCAGCGTAGGGACAGGGGGCGCGAACTATGGCTACACCTTC. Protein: CASSVGTGGANYGYTF. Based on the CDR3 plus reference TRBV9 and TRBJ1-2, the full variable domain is DSGVTQTPKHLITATGQRVTLRCSPRSGDLSVYWYQQSLDQGLQFLIQYYNGEERAKGNILERFSAQQFPDLHSELNLSSLELGDSALYFCASSVGTGGANYGYTFGSGTRLTVV.

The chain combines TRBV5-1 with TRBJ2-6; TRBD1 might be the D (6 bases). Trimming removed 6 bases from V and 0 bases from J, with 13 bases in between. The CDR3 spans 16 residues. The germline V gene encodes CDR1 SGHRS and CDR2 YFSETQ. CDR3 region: CASNPTGRSGANVLTF. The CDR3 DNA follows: TGCGCCAGCAACCCGACAGGCCGCTCTGGGGCCAACGTCCTGACTTTC.

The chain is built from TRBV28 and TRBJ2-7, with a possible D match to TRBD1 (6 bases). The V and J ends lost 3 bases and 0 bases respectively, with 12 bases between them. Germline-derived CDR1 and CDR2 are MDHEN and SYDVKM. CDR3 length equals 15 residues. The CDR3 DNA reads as TGTGCCAGCAGTTTGGCCGGGACACGCTCCTACGAGCAGTACTTC. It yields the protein CASSLAGTRSYEQYF. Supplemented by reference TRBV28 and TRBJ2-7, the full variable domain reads DVKVTQSSRYLVKRTGEKVFLECVQDMDHENMFWYRQDPGLGLRLIYFSYDVKMKEKGDIPEGYSVSREKKERFSLILESASTNQTSMYLCASSLAGTRSYEQYFGPGTRLTVT.

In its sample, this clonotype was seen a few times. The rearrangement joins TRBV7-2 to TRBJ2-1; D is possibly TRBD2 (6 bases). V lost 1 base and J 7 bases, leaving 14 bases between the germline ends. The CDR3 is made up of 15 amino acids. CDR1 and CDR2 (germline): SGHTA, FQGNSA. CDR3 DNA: TGTGCCAGCAGCTTAGATGCGGGACTTGAAAATGAGCAGTTCTTC. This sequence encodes CASSLDAGLENEQFF.

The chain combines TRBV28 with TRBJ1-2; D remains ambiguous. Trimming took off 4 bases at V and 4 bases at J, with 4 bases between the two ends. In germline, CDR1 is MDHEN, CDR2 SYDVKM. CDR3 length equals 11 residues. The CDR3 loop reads CASSSSYGYTF. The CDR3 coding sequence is TGTGCCAGCAGTTCCTCCTATGGCTACACCTTC.

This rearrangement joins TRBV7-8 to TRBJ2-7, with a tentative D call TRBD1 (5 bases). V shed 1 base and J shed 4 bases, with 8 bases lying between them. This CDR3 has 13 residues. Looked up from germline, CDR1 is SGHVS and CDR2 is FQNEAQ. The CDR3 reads CASSLVDNYEQYF. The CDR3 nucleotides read TGTGCCAGCAGCTTAGTGGACAATTACGAGCAGTACTTC.

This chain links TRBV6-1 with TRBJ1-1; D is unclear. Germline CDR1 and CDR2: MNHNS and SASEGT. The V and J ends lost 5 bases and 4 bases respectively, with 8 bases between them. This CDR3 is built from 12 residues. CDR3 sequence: CASSQVTTEAFF. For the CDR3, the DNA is TGTGCCAGCAGTCAGGTGACCACTGAAGCTTTCTTT.

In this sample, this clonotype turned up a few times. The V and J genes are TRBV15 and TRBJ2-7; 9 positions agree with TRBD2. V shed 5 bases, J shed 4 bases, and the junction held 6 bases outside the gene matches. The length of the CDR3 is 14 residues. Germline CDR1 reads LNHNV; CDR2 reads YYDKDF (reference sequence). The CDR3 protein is CATSGGLAFYEQYF. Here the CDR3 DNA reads TGTGCCACCAGCGGCGGACTAGCGTTTTACGAGCAGTACTTC.

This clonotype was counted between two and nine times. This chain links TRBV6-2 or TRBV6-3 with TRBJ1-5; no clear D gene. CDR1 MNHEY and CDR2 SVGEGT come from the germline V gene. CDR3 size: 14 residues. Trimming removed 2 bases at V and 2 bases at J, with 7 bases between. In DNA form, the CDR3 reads TGTGCCAGCAGTTACAGGAGTGGCAATCAGCCCCAGCATTTT. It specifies CASSYRSGNQPQHF.

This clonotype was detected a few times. The CDR3 DNA follows: TGTGCCAGCAGCCAAGAGGCCACAGGGCGCTCCCTCCGGCATTTT. Translation: CASSQEATGRSLRHF. The chain uses TRBV4-2 and TRBJ1-5; perhaps TRBD1 as D (6 bases). The CDR3 runs 15 residues. Deletions cut 0 bases from V and 15 bases from J, with 21 bases between. The V gene's germline CDR1 is LGHNA and CDR2 YNFKEQ.

The CDR3 DNA reads as TGTGCCAGTAGTTTCGAGAGATCCGGGGAGCTGTTTTTT. It codes for CASSFERSGELFF. The J gene is TRBJ2-2, the V gene TRBV19; no reliable D call. Germline V gives CDR1 LNHDA, CDR2 SQIVND (reference sequence). Between the trimmed V and J ends, which lost 5 bases and 6 bases, there was a span of 10 bases. The length of the CDR3 is 13 residues.

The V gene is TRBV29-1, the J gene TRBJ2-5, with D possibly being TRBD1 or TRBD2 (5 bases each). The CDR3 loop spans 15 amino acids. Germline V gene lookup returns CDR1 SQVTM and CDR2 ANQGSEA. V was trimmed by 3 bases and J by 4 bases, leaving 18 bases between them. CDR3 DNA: TGCAGCGTTGAGAAGTGGGCAGGGACGGGAGAGACCCAGTACTTC. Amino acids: CSVEKWAGTGETQYF.

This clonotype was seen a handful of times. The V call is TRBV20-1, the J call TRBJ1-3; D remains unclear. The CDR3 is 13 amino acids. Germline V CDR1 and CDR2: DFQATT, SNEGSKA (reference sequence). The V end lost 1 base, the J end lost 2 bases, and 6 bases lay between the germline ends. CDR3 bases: TGCAGTGCTAGAGTTGAGCCTGGAAACACCATATATTTT. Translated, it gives CSARVEPGNTIYF.

The CDR3 sequence is CASSMNRGEQETQYF. As DNA, the CDR3 is TGTGCCAGCAGCATGAACAGGGGGGAACAAGAGACCCAGTACTTC. The chain employs TRBV7-2 and TRBJ2-5; TRBD1 aligns across 8 bases. Germline V gene lookup returns CDR1 SGHTA and CDR2 FQGNSA. The length of the CDR3 is 15 residues. The V and J ends lost 5 bases and 2 bases, in that order; junction bases with no gene match: 7.

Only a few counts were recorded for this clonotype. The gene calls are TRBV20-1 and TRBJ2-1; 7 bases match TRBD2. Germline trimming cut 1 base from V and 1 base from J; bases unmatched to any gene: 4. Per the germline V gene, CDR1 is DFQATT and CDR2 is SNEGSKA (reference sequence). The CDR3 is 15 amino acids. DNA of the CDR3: TGCAGTGCTAGAGTGGGTAGCGGGTCCTACAATGAGCAGTTCTTC. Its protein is CSARVGSGSYNEQFF.

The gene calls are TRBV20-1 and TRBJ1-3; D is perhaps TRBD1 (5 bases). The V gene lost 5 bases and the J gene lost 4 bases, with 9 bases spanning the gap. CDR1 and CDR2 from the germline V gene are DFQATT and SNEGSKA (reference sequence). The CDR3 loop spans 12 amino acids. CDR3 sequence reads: CSAPGPGNTIYF. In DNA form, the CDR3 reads TGCAGTGCTCCGGGACCGGGAAACACCATATATTTT.

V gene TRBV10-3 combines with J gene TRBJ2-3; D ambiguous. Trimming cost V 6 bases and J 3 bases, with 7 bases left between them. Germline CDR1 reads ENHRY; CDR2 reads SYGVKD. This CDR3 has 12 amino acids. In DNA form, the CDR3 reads TGTGCCATCAGCCCCCAAACAGATACGCAGTATTTT. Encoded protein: CAISPQTDTQYF.